One and the same sample provided the 21 T cell receptor beta chains below, sequenced in a study of T cells in Graves' hyperthyroidism and ophthalmopathy. TCR beta CDR3 sequences were amplified from RNA transcripts. A set of HTBI primers served as the primers for a first-round RT-PCR of the TCR CDR3. TCRdb redid the calling of the multiplex PCR reads with MiXCR, one entry per CDR3 protein. The sample has hundreds of thousands of distinct CDR3 sequences; roughly 14% are singletons. Sequences were obtained from blood. All receptors derive from a woman between 35 and 50 years old with Graves' ophthalmopathy.

This clonotype was seen only a few times. This chain links TRBV10-3 with TRBJ2-3, with 8 nucleotides matching TRBD2. Per the germline V gene, CDR1 is ENHRY and CDR2 is SYGVKD. This CDR3 has 15 residues. The junction had 11 bases not matched to a gene; V was cut back by 8 bases and J by 4 bases. The CDR3 nucleotides are TGTGCCATCCGCCCGGCAGCGGGAGCTTCAGATACGCAGTATTTT. Protein: CAIRPAAGASDTQYF.

This clonotype was observed many times. V and J are TRBV19 and TRBJ2-1; perhaps TRBD2 as D (9 bases). V was clipped by 0 bases and J by 0 bases, with 21 bases between them. The CDR3 is 20 residues long. The germline V gene encodes CDR1 LNHDA and CDR2 SQIVND (reference sequence). CDR3 region: CASSIDWTGTSSFSYNEQFF. The CDR3 nucleotides read TGTGCCAGTAGTATAGATTGGACAGGGACTAGCTCTTTCTCCTACAATGAGCAGTTCTTC.

This chain links TRBV7-2 with TRBJ2-5; D might be TRBD2 (5 bases). Looked up from germline, CDR1 is SGHTA and CDR2 is FQGNSA. V was shortened by 0 bases and J by 5 bases, with 7 bases between the two germline ends. The CDR3 length is 13 residues. This CDR3 is CASSLASVETQYF. CDR3 in DNA: TGTGCCAGCAGCTTAGCTAGCGTCGAGACCCAGTACTTC.

The V gene is TRBV27, the J gene TRBJ2-7; maybe TRBD2 (5 bases). This CDR3 comprises 15 residues. The germline CDR1 and CDR2 sequences are MNHEY and SMNVEV (reference sequence). Trimming pared 5 bases from V and 3 bases from J, leaving 17 bases between. CDR3 sequence reads: CASSTRSSTSYEQYF. In nucleotides, the CDR3 is TGTGCCAGCAGTACCAGATCTAGTACTAGCTACGAGCAGTACTTC.

The chain carries TRBV18 and TRBJ1-1, with TRBD1 matching 8 bases. Germline lookup yields CDR1 KGHSH and CDR2 LQKENI. This CDR3 contains 15 residues. V gave up 3 bases and J gave up 4 bases; unmatched junction bases: 7. CDR3 sequence (DNA): TGTGCCAGCTCACCCCAGGACAGGGCGGGCACTGAAGCTTTCTTT. It codes for CASSPQDRAGTEAFF.

The chain is built from TRBV6-2 or TRBV6-3 and TRBJ2-2, with 10 positions matching TRBD2. The CDR3 is 16 residues long. Germline-derived CDR1 and CDR2 are MNHEY and SVGEGT. V trimming: 7 bases; J trimming: 6 bases; junction bases outside the gene matches: 11. CDR3 in amino acids: CASKASGSIGAGELFF. The CDR3, as DNA: TGTGCCAGCAAGGCTAGCGGGAGTATAGGGGCCGGGGAGCTGTTTTTT.

This clonotype was detected many times. The chain recombines TRBV6-1 with TRBJ2-7; D is unresolved. V was shortened by 5 bases and J by 11 bases, with 10 bases between the two germline ends. CDR1 and CDR2 from the germline V gene are MNHNS and SASEGT. The CDR3 is 10 amino acids. This CDR3 is CASSYVTEYF. Written as DNA, the CDR3 is TGTGCCAGCAGTTATGTTACGGAGTACTTC.

This clonotype was detected many times. Mismatch with germline at one junction end may stem from a read error. The J gene is TRBJ2-1, the V gene TRBV12-3 or TRBV12-4; no clear D. The CDR3 is 11 amino acids. In DNA, the CDR3 is TGTGCCAGCAGTTTAGCAACTGAGCAGTCCTTC. Protein product: CASSLATEQSF.

This chain connects TRBV12-3 or TRBV12-4 to TRBJ2-5; 11 positions match TRBD2. V was pared by 2 bases and J by 3 bases, with 2 bases of the junction left unmatched. The CDR3 is 15 residues long. The CDR3 coding sequence is TGTGCCAGCAGTTTAAGGGGACTAGCGGAAGAGACCCAGTACTTC. It codes for CASSLRGLAEETQYF.

This clonotype was recorded at least ten times. The V and J genes are TRBV14 and TRBJ1-4, with D possibly TRBD1 on 6 matching bases. The V end was cut by 0 bases, the J end by 4 bases, with 6 bases between. Germline CDR1 SGHDN, CDR2 FVKESK. This CDR3 comprises 14 residues. This CDR3 reads CASSQDRGNEKLFF. In DNA, the CDR3 is TGTGCCAGCAGCCAAGACAGGGGTAATGAAAAACTGTTTTTT. Together with reference TRBV14 and TRBJ1-4, the CDR3 gives the full variable domain: EAGVTQFPSHSVIEKGQTVTLRCDPISGHDNLYWYRRVMGKEIKFLLHFVKESKQDESGMPNNRFLAERTGGTYSTLKVQPAELEDSGVYFCASSQDRGNEKLFFGSGTQLSVL.

The CDR3 region has the DNA TGTGCCAGCAGTCTCCGGGCAGGGGGCAGCGGCGGGGAGCTGTTTTTT. Protein: CASSLRAGGSGGELFF. This chain connects TRBV27 to TRBJ2-2; TRBD1 aligns across 8 bases. J lost 7 bases, V lost 5 bases, and 12 bases had no gene match. The germline gives CDR1 MNHEY, CDR2 SMNVEV (reference sequence). The CDR3 runs to 16 residues.

This clonotype was detected many times. The chain joins TRBV24-1 to TRBJ2-2, with D uncertain. The CDR3 is 14 amino acids. V lost 5 bases and J 0 bases, leaving 6 bases between the germline ends. Germline V gene lookup returns CDR1 KGHDR and CDR2 SFDVKD. The CDR3 DNA reads TGTGCCACCAGTGGGCTAGCGAACACCGGGGAGCTGTTTTTT. Its translation is CATSGLANTGELFF.

This clonotype was observed many times. The CDR3 sequence: CASSQAGFNYGYTF. The DNA of the CDR3 is TGCGCCAGCAGCCAAGCCGGATTTAACTATGGCTACACCTTC. The chain has TRBV4-1 and TRBJ1-2; D call uncertain. Trimming took 1 base from V and 1 from J, leaving 7 bases between them. The germline V gene encodes CDR1 MGHRA and CDR2 YSYEKL. The CDR3 length is 14 residues.

This clonotype was seen at least ten times. One end of the junction is discordant with germline, which a read error may explain. This chain joins TRBV10-3 and TRBJ1-2, with D perhaps matching TRBD1 (6 bases). Germline V gives CDR1 ENHRY, CDR2 SYGVKD. CDR3 size: 16 residues. Written as DNA, the CDR3 is TGTGCCACCAGTGAGGGGGGACCCGCCGCTAACTATGGCTACACCTTC. It specifies CATSEGGPAANYGYTF.

This clonotype turned up a few times. This chain links TRBV4-1 with TRBJ2-7; D may be TRBD2 (5 bases). Germline V lookup: CDR1 MGHRA, CDR2 YSYEKL. CDR3 size: 15 residues. Deletions cut 2 bases from V and 0 bases from J, with 11 bases between. As DNA, the CDR3 is TGCGCCAGCAGCCAATTAGGAGGCGGCTCCTACGAGCAGTACTTC. Translation gives CASSQLGGGSYEQYF.

The chain is built from TRBV14 and TRBJ2-7; D uncertain. Trimming shortened V by 4 bases and J by 4 bases, and 11 bases separated the two germline ends. The germline V gene has CDR1 SGHDN and CDR2 FVKESK. CDR3 size: 13 residues. CDR3 coding DNA: TGTGCCAGCAGCCCACGGAACCTTTACGAGCAGTACTTC. This encodes CASSPRNLYEQYF. Together with reference TRBV14 and TRBJ2-7, the CDR3 gives the full variable domain: EAGVTQFPSHSVIEKGQTVTLRCDPISGHDNLYWYRRVMGKEIKFLLHFVKESKQDESGMPNNRFLAERTGGTYSTLKVQPAELEDSGVYFCASSPRNLYEQYFGPGTRLTVT.

The V gene is TRBV9, the J gene TRBJ2-3; D not certain. CDR3 length: 13 residues. Per the germline V gene, CDR1 is SGDLS and CDR2 is YYNGEE. Trimming removed 0 bases at V and 3 bases at J, with 5 bases between. The CDR3 region has the DNA TGTGCCAGCAGCGTAGGAGCTACAGATACGCAGTATTTT. Translation: CASSVGATDTQYF.

This clonotype occurred many times. The V and J genes are TRBV2 and TRBJ1-1; D unresolved. CDR1 is SNHLY and CDR2 is FYNNEI in the germline V gene. The CDR3 totals 11 residues. Between the trimmed V and J ends, which lost 8 bases and 10 bases, there was a span of 14 bases. CDR3 in DNA: TGTGCCAGCGGTCATAATATCAGAGCTTTCTTT. The encoded protein is CASGHNIRAFF. Using reference TRBV2 and TRBJ1-1 for the parts outside the CDR3, the full variable domain is EPEVTQTPSHQVTQMGQEVILRCVPISNHLYFYWYRQILGQKVEFLVSFYNNEISEKSEIFDDQFSVERPDGSNFTLKIRSTKLEDSAMYFCASGHNIRAFFGQGTRLTVV.

This clonotype was recorded at least ten times. The rearrangement uses TRBV27 and TRBJ2-5; tentatively, D is TRBD1 (5 bases). The germline V gene encodes CDR1 MNHEY and CDR2 SMNVEV (reference sequence). The CDR3 sequence is 13 residues long. Between the trimmed V and J ends, which lost 3 bases and 7 bases, there was a span of 12 bases. CDR3: CASSFIYQGTQYF. CDR3 coding DNA: TGTGCCAGCAGTTTTATTTATCAGGGGACCCAGTACTTC.

This clonotype has ten or more counts. V gene TRBV6-5 combines with J gene TRBJ2-2; D unclear. V lost 5 bases and J lost 3, with 7 bases in between. CDR3 length: 13 residues. In germline, CDR1 is MNHEY, CDR2 SVGAGI. The CDR3 sequence: CASSLTYTGELFF. CDR3 sequence (DNA): TGTGCCAGCAGTCTCACCTACACCGGGGAGCTGTTTTTT.

This clonotype was recorded at least ten times. This chain links TRBV6-1 with TRBJ2-1; a weak D match, TRBD2 (5 bases). The V and J ends lost 3 bases and 6 bases respectively, with 15 bases between them. The germline V gene has CDR1 MNHNS and CDR2 SASEGT. This CDR3 has 15 residues. CDR3 in DNA: TGTGCCAGCAGTGAGCAGGATATAGCGACCAATGAGCAGTTCTTC. Translated: CASSEQDIATNEQFF.